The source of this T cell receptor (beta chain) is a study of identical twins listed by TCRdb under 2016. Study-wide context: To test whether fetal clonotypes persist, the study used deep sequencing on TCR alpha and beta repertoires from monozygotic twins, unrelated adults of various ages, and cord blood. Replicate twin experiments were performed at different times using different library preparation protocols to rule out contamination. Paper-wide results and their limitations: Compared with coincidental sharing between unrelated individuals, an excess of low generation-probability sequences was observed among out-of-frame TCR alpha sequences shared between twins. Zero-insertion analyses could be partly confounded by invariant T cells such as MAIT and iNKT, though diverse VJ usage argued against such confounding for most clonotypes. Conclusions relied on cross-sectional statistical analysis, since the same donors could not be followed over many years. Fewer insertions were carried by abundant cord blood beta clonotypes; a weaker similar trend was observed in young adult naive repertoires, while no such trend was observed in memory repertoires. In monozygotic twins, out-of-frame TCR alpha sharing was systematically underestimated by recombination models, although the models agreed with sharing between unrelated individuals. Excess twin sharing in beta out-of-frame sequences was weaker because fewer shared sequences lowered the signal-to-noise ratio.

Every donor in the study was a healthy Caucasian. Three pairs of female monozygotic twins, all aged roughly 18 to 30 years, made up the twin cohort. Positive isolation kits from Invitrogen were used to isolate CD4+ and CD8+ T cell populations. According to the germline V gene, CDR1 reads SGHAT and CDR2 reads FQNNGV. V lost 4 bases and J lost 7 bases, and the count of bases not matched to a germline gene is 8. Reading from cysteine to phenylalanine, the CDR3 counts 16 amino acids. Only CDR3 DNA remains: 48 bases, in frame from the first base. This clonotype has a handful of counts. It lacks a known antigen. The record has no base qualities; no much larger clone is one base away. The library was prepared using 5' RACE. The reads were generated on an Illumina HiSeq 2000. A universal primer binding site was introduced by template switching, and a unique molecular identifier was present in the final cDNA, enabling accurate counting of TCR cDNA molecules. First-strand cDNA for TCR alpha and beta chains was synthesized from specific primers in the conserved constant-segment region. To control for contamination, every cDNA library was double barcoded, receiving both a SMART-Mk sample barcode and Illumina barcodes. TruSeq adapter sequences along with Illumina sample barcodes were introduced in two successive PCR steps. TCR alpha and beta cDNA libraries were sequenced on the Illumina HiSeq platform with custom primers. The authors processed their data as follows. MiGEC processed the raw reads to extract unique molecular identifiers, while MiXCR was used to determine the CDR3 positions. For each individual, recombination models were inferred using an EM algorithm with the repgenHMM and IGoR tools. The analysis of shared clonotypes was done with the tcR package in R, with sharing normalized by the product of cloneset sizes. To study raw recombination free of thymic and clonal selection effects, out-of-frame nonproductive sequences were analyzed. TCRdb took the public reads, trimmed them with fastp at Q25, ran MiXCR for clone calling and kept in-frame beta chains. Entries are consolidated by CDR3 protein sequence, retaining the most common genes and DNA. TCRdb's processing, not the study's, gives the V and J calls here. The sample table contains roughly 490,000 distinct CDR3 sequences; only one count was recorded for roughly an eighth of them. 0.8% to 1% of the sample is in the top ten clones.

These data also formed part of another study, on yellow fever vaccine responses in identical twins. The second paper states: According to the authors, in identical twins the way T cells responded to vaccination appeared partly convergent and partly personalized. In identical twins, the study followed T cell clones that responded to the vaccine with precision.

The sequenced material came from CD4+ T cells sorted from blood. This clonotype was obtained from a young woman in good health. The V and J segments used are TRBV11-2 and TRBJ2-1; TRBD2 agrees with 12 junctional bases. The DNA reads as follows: TGTGCCAGCAGCTGGAGACTAGCGGGAGTTCTGAATGAGCAGTTCTTC. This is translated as CASSWRLAGVLNEQFF.